This TCR beta chain was recorded in a study of monozygotic twins with inflammatory bowel disease. General study findings and limits: IBD patients exhibited fewer clonotypes shared with other individuals than healthy twins, particularly with disease activity. Repertoire similarity matched across concordant and discordant twins, perhaps owing to limited power.

TCRdb reprocessed the 5' RACE reads and keeps a single row for each CDR3 protein, giving no DNA. This table lists about 330,000 distinct CDR3 sequences. CDR3 length: 15 amino acids. The germline gives CDR1 SGHTA, CDR2 FQGNSA. In the case of this clonotype: Its antigen is unidentified.

Sequencing input: blood. J is TRBJ2-4 and V is TRBV7-2; TCRdb gives TRBD1 as the D gene, but with no DNA this cannot be confirmed. This TCR was sampled from a human donor with ulcerative colitis or Crohn's disease, or a healthy co-twin of an affected twin (not recorded which). This CDR3 reads CASNPRTIAKNIQYF. Using reference TRBV7-2 and TRBJ2-4 for the parts outside the CDR3, the full variable domain is GAGVSQSPSNKVTEKGKDVELRCDPISGHTALYWYRQSLGQGLEFLIYFQGNSAPDKSGLPSDRFSAERTGGSVSTLTIQRTQQEDSAVYLCASNPRTIAKNIQYFGAGTRLSVL.